This record covers a single T cell receptor beta chain. The junction departs from germline at one end; a sequencing error may be responsible. The sample is drawn from a study of blood T cell repertoires in COVID-19. Profiling relied on immunoSEQ multiplex PCR, and the TCRdb table lists in-frame clones only, not all of them. Of 150,000 to 200,000 clones in the sample, 75% to 90% are singletons; the top ten hold more than 0.75%. Per the germline V gene, CDR1 is SSHAT and CDR2 is FNYEAQ (reference sequence). The CDR3 extends over 19 amino acids. What was sequenced was PBMCs or T cells enriched from blood (not recorded which). J is TRBJ2-7 and V is TRBV7-7; 10 bases are shared with TRBD2. The source of this sequence is a woman aged 18-29 years who had recovered from COVID-19. CDR3 DNA: TGTGCTAGCAGCCTCCCCCCGAGGGAAAGCGGGAGGGACTCCTACGAGCAGTACTTC. Protein product: CASSLPPRESGRDSYEQYF.